Shown below are 18 T cell receptor beta chains from a single sample sequenced in a study of T cell repertoires in cytomegalovirus infection. One entry per CDR3 protein results from TCRdb running MiXCR on the reads. The sample has approximately 750,000 distinct CDR3 sequences, approximately 34% seen once; the top ten hold about 2.8%. The sequencing sample was made of PBMCs. These receptors were obtained from a human donor in good health (CMV status not recorded). Some clones in this sample may be carry-over from other donors' samples.

The rearrangement joins TRBV20-1 to TRBJ2-7, with D uncertain. This CDR3 is 14 amino acids long. Between the trimmed V and J ends, which lost 3 bases and 0 bases, there was a span of 12 bases. CDR1 and CDR2 from the germline V gene are DFQATT and SNEGSKA (reference sequence). CDR3 sequence reads: CSARGQISSYEQYF. The CDR3 DNA follows: TGCAGTGCTAGGGGCCAGATCAGCTCCTACGAGCAGTACTTC.

This clonotype has more than one count but fewer than ten. J is TRBJ1-1 and V is TRBV19, with TRBD1 as a possible D gene (6 bases). V lost 5 bases to trimming and J lost 1 base, with 17 bases between them. The V gene's germline CDR1 is LNHDA and CDR2 SQIVND (reference sequence). The CDR3 loop spans 16 amino acids. The chain's CDR3 is CASSPRLRTANTEAFF. The CDR3 DNA sequence: TGTGCCAGTAGTCCCCGACTGAGGACAGCGAACACTGAAGCTTTCTTT.

The chain is built from TRBV28 and TRBJ1-2; D ambiguous. Germline lookup yields CDR1 MDHEN and CDR2 SYDVKM. Trimming took 8 bases from V and 6 from J, leaving 16 bases between them. The CDR3 contains 13 residues. CDR3 DNA sequence: TGTGCCAGCGCATTAGGGTCTCGGGATGGCTACACCTTC. Translation gives CASALGSRDGYTF.

CDR3 sequence (DNA): TGTGCCAGCAGTGGGGGAAGGTACGAAAAACTGTTTTTT. Its protein is CASSGGRYEKLFF. The rearrangement uses TRBV12-3 or TRBV12-4 and TRBJ1-4; possible D gene TRBD1, 5 bases. This CDR3 region has 13 residues. Trimming shortened V by 5 bases and J by 8 bases, and 12 bases separated the two germline ends.

The genes are TRBV20-1 and TRBJ2-3; D unclear. CDR3 length: 13 amino acids. V lost 3 bases to trimming and J lost 6 bases, with 13 bases between them. Germline lookup yields CDR1 DFQATT and CDR2 SNEGSKA (reference sequence). The CDR3 coding sequence is TGCAGTGCTAGTGACTCAGACGGGGATACGCAGTATTTT. Translation gives CSASDSDGDTQYF.

The table lists this clonotype with a few counts. The chain combines TRBV29-1 with TRBJ2-1; possibly TRBD2 for D (6 bases). The CDR3 runs 16 residues. V lost 4 bases and J 1 base, leaving 17 bases between the germline ends. In germline, CDR1 is SQVTM, CDR2 ANQGSEA. CDR3 nucleotide sequence: TGCAGCGTTGGGGCGGGAAAAAAAGTGTCCTACAATGAGCAGTTCTTC. It encodes CSVGAGKKVSYNEQFF.

Note on this clonotype: A read error may account for a junction end that differs from germline. The rearrangement links TRBV19 to TRBJ2-1; 12 bases agree with TRBD2. Per the germline V gene, CDR1 is LNHDA and CDR2 is SQIVND (reference sequence). The length of the CDR3 is 15 residues. The CDR3 reads CAISRTSGEYNQQFF. DNA for the CDR3: TGTGCCATTAGTCGGACTAGCGGGGAGTACAATCAGCAGTTCTTC.

This clonotype occurred a few times. The rearrangement joins TRBV25-1 to TRBJ2-2; D not resolved. The CDR3 runs 13 residues. Trimming cost V 7 bases and J 3 bases, with 9 bases left between them. Germline V gives CDR1 MGHDK, CDR2 SYGVNS. CDR3 DNA: TGTGCCAGCACCCGGGCAGACACCGGGGAGCTGTTTTTT. Encoded protein: CASTRADTGELFF.

The J gene is TRBJ2-7, the V gene TRBV29-1; TRBD2 agrees at 9 bases. The length of the CDR3 is 13 residues. Germline V gene data show CDR1 as SQVTM and CDR2 as ANQGSEA. V lost 2 bases and J lost 2; bases outside the gene matches: 1. The CDR3 is CSVELAGTYEQYF. CDR3 nucleotide sequence: TGCAGCGTTGAACTAGCGGGAACCTACGAGCAGTACTTC.

This clonotype was picked up one time. The V gene is TRBV7-9, the J gene TRBJ1-4; D unclear. The germline CDR1 and CDR2 sequences are SEHNR and FQNEAQ (reference sequence). There are 14 residues in the CDR3. V was trimmed by 1 base and J by 5 bases, leaving 8 bases between them. This CDR3 reads CASSLVSQNEKLFF. CDR3 in DNA: TGTGCCAGCAGCTTAGTTAGCCAGAATGAAAAACTGTTTTTT.

This clonotype has a handful of counts. The chain employs TRBV19 and TRBJ1-5; 7 bases are a match to TRBD1. The germline CDR1 and CDR2 sequences are LNHDA and SQIVND (reference sequence). Losses at the gene ends were 6 bases for V and 1 base for J; bases not matched to a gene: 3. CDR3 length: 14 residues. The CDR3 protein is CASRMGQSNQPQHF. The CDR3 nucleotides are TGTGCCAGTAGGATGGGACAGAGCAATCAGCCCCAGCATTTT.

The rearrangement links TRBV19 to TRBJ2-5; no reliable D call. The CDR3 runs 13 residues. Trimming left V 4 bases short and J 7 bases short, with 13 bases between. CDR1 is LNHDA, CDR2 SQIVND, per germline (reference sequence). CDR3 residues: CASSKSDLGTQYF. The CDR3 nucleotides read TGTGCCAGTAGTAAATCAGACCTTGGGACCCAGTACTTC.

This clonotype was picked up one time. The chain links TRBV12-3 or TRBV12-4 to TRBJ1-6; 7 bases line up with TRBD1. V was clipped by 5 bases and J by 5 bases; unmatched bases: 6. The CDR3 consists of 15 residues. The CDR3 nucleotides are TGTGCCAGCAGTAGGTTGGGACAGCATAATTCACCCCTCCACTTT. Translating gives CASSRLGQHNSPLHF.

This sequence joins TRBV7-9 and TRBJ1-1; D is perhaps TRBD1 (5 bases). This CDR3 is built from 17 residues. Trimming stripped 6 bases from V and 1 base from J, with 21 bases between. Germline V gene lookup returns CDR1 SEHNR and CDR2 FQNEAQ (reference sequence). The CDR3 DNA sequence: TGTGCCAGCAGTCAAACCACCCTAGGACAACCGAACACTGAAGCTTTCTTT. Amino acid sequence: CASSQTTLGQPNTEAFF.

The chain has TRBV2 and TRBJ1-1; unclear D gene. CDR3 size: 15 residues. The ends were cut back, 4 bases at V and 1 base at J, with 13 bases in the middle. Germline V gene lookup returns CDR1 SNHLY and CDR2 FYNNEI. In DNA, the CDR3 is TGTGCCAGCAGTGGGCCAGACATAGGGAACACTGAAGCTTTCTTT. It translates to CASSGPDIGNTEAFF.

With regard to this clonotype: This may come from a read error, since a much larger clone is one base off. This rearrangement joins TRBV5-1 to TRBJ2-1; unclear D gene. This CDR3 spans 13 amino acids. Trimming left V 0 bases short and J 14 bases short, with 15 bases between. Germline CDR1 and CDR2: SGHRS and YFSETQ. CDR3 DNA: TGCGCCAGCAGCTTGGGGGCCGCCGAGTATAAGTTCTTC. Translated, it gives CASSLGAAEYKFF.

The rearrangement uses TRBV12-3 or TRBV12-4 and TRBJ1-6, with D possibly matching TRBD1 (6 bases). The CDR3 has 15 residues. Trimming cost V 6 bases and J 8 bases, with 17 bases left between them. The CDR3 region is CASSSSGDGHSPLHF. CDR3 sequence (DNA): TGTGCCAGCAGCTCCTCAGGGGATGGTCATTCACCCCTCCACTTT.

The chain combines TRBV7-2 with TRBJ2-3, with D perhaps given as TRBD1 or TRBD2 (6 bases each). Trimming shortened V by 3 bases and J by 0 bases, and 16 bases separated the two germline ends. CDR1 is SGHTA and CDR2 is FQGNSA in the germline V gene. CDR3 length equals 17 residues. The chain's CDR3 is CASSFSSRRGSTDTQYF. The CDR3 DNA reads as TGTGCCAGCAGCTTCTCTTCCCGGAGGGGGAGCACAGATACGCAGTATTTT.